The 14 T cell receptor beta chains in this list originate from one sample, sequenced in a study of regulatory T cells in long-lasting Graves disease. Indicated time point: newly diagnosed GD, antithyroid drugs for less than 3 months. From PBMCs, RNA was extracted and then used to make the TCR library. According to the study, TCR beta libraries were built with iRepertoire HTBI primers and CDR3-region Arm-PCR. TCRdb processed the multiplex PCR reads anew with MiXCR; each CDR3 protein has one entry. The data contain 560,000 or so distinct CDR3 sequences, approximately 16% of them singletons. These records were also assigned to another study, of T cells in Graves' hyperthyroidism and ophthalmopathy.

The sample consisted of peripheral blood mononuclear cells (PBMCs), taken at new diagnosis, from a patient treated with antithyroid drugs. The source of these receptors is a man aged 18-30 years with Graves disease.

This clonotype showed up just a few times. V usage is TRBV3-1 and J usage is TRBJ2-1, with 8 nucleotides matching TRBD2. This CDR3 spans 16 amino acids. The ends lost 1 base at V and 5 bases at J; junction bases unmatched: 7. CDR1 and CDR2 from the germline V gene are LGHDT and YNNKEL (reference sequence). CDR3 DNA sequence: TGTGCCAGCAGCCAAGTCAAAATAGCGGGGAACAATGAGCAGTTCTTC. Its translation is CASSQVKIAGNNEQFF.

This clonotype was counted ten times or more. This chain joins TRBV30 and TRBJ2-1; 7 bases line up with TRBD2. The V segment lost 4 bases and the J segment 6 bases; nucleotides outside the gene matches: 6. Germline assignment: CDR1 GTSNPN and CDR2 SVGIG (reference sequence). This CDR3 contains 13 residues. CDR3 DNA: TGTGCCTGGAACCGAGGACTAGTCAATGAGCAGTTCTTC. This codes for CAWNRGLVNEQFF.

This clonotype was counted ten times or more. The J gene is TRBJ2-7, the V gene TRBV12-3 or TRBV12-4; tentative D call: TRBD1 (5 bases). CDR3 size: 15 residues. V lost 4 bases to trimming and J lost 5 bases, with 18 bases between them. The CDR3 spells CASSSDSLVLNEQYF. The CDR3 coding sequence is TGTGCCAGCAGTTCTGACAGTCTCGTGCTAAACGAGCAGTACTTC.

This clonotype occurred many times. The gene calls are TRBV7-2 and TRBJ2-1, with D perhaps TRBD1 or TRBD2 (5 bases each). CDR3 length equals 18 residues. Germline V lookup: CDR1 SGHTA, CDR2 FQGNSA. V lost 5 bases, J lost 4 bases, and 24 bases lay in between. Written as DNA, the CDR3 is TGTGCCAGCAGCAAATGGGACGACCGCCCGTCTGAATACAATGAGCAGTTCTTC. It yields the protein CASSKWDDRPSEYNEQFF.

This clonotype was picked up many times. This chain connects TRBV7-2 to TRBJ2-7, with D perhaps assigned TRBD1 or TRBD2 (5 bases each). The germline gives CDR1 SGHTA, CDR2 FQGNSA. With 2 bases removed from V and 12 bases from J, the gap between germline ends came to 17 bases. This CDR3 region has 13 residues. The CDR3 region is CASSLKLRGDPYF. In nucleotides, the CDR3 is TGTGCCAGCAGCTTAAAGTTGAGGGGAGACCCGTACTTC. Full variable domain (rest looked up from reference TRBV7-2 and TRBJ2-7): GAGVSQSPSNKVTEKGKDVELRCDPISGHTALYWYRQSLGQGLEFLIYFQGNSAPDKSGLPSDRFSAERTGGSVSTLTIQRTQQEDSAVYLCASSLKLRGDPYFGPGTRLTVT.

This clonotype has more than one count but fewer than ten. The CDR3 coding sequence is TGCAGTGCTAGAGATCCCCTACTAGCGGGAGGCTCCTACAATGAGCAGTTCTTC. This translates into CSARDPLLAGGSYNEQFF. The chain uses TRBV20-1 and TRBJ2-1; 12 bases line up with TRBD2. The J segment lost 0 bases and the V segment lost 0 bases, leaving 6 bases of the junction unmatched. Germline CDR1 DFQATT, CDR2 SNEGSKA (reference sequence). There are 18 residues in the CDR3.

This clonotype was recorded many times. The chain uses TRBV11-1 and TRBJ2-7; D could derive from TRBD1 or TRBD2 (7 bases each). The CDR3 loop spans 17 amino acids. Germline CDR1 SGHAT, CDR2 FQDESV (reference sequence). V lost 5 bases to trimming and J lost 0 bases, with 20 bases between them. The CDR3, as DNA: TGTGCCAGCAGCCCCCGGGGAGGGGGCCGAAGCTCCTACGAGCAGTACTTC. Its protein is CASSPRGGGRSSYEQYF.

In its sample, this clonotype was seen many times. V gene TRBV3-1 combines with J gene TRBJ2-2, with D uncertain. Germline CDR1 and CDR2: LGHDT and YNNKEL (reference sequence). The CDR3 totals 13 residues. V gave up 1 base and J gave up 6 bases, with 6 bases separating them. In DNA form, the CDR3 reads TGTGCCAGCAGCCAAGGGTTCGCCGGGGAGCTGTTTTTT. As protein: CASSQGFAGELFF.

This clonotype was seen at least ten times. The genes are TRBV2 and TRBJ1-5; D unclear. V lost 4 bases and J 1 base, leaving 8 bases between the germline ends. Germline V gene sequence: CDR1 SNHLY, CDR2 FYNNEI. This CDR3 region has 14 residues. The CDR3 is CASSVLQSNQPQHF. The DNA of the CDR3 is TGTGCCAGCAGTGTTTTACAGAGCAATCAGCCCCAGCATTTT.

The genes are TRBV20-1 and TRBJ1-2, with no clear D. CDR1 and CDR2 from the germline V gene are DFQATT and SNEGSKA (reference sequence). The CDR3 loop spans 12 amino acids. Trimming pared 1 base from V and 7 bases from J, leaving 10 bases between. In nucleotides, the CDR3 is TGCAGTGCTAGAGGCCGGGAGGCTGGCTACACCTTC. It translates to CSARGREAGYTF.

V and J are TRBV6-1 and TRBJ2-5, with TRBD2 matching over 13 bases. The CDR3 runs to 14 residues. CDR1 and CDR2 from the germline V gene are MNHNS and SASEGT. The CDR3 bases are TGTTGCCAAGGACTAGCGGGAGAAGGAGAGACCCAGTACTTC. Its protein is CCQGLAGEGETQYF.

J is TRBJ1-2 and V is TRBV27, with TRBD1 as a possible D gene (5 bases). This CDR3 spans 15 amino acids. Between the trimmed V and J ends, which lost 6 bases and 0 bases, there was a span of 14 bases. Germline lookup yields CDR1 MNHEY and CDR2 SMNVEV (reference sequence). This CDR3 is CASSLTALTNYGYTF. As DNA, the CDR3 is TGTGCCAGCAGCTTGACAGCTCTCACTAACTATGGCTACACCTTC.

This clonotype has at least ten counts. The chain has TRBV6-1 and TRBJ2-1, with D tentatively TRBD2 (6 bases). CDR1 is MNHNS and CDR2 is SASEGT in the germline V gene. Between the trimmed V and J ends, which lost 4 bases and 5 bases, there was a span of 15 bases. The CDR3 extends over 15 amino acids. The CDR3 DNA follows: TGTGCCAGCAGTGGGCCGATGATAGCGGACAATGAGCAGTTCTTC. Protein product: CASSGPMIADNEQFF.

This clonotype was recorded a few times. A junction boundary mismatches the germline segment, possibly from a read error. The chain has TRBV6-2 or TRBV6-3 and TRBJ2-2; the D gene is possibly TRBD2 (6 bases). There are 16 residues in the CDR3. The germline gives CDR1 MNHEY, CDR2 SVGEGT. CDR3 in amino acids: CAGSYSEGGYTGELFF. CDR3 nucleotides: TGTGCCGGCAGTTACTCGGAGGGCGGGTACACCGGGGAGCTGTTTTTT.